Following are 9 T cell receptor beta chains from one sample sequenced in a study of blood T cell repertoires in COVID-19. Clones were sequenced by immunoSEQ multiplex PCR, and TCRdb holds only the in-frame ones, with some missing. The sample lists 120,000 to 150,000 clones, roughly 84% occurring once. The specimen sequenced was peripheral blood. Receptors were obtained from a human donor in a cohort sampled during active COVID-19.

The chain uses TRBV13 and TRBJ2-5; TRBD2 matches at 9 bases. The V and J ends lost 2 bases and 5 bases, in that order; junction bases with no gene match: 12. Per the germline V gene, CDR1 is PRHDT and CDR2 is FYEKMQ (reference sequence). The CDR3 is 17 residues long. The CDR3 loop reads CASSLSLAGEGAETQYF. In nucleotides, the CDR3 is TGTGCCAGCAGCTTATCTTTAGCGGGGGAGGGGGCGGAGACCCAGTACTTC.

The chain uses TRBV7-9 and TRBJ2-2; 7 nucleotides line up with TRBD2. The germline V gene has CDR1 SEHNR and CDR2 FQNEAQ (reference sequence). This CDR3 comprises 16 residues. Trimming cost V 2 bases and J 1 base; bases outside gene matches: 4. For the CDR3, the DNA is TGTGCCAGCAGCTTAAGGGAGGGCAGGAACACCGGGGAGCTGTTTTTT. Translating it yields CASSLREGRNTGELFF.

The rearrangement joins TRBV30 to TRBJ2-2, with TRBD2 identical over 7 bases. V lost 3 bases to trimming and J lost 0 bases; unmatched junction nucleotides: 7. CDR3 length equals 16 residues. Germline V CDR1 and CDR2: GTSNPN, SVGIG (reference sequence). The CDR3 DNA follows: TGTGCCTGGAGAGCGGGAAGTAGGGCGAACACCGGGGAGCTGTTTTTT. Translation gives CAWRAGSRANTGELFF.

This clone showed up just a few times. This chain links TRBV29-1 with TRBJ1-1; the match to TRBD1 covers 10 bases. J gave up 5 bases and V 7 bases, and 4 bases lay outside the gene matches. The CDR3 is 12 residues long. Germline values: CDR1 SQVTM, CDR2 ANQGSEA. CDR3 residues: CSAGTGVTEAFF. In nucleotides, the CDR3 is TGCAGCGCTGGGACAGGGGTAACTGAAGCTTTCTTT.

The chain uses TRBV7-3 and TRBJ1-2; D remains unclear. CDR1 SGHTA and CDR2 FQGTGA come from the germline V gene. This CDR3 is 15 amino acids long. V dropped 5 bases and J dropped 3 bases, with 16 bases sitting between them. CDR3 amino acids: CASSPWNSYDYGYTF. The CDR3, as DNA: TGTGCCAGCAGCCCCTGGAATAGCTACGACTATGGCTACACCTTC. Together with reference TRBV7-3 and TRBJ1-2, the CDR3 gives the full variable domain: GAGVSQTPSNKVTEKGKYVELRCDPISGHTALYWYRQSLGQGPEFLIYFQGTGAADDSGLPNDRFFAVRPEGSVSTLKIQRTERGDSAVYLCASSPWNSYDYGYTFGSGTRLTVV.

This clone was recorded once. The V gene is TRBV11-2, the J gene TRBJ1-5, with D unresolved. V lost 1 base and J lost 2, with 12 bases in between. The CDR3 runs to 16 residues. Germline CDR1 and CDR2: SGHAT and FQNNGV. The CDR3 reads CASSLGGANGNQPQHF. CDR3 bases: TGTGCCAGCAGCTTAGGCGGCGCGAACGGCAATCAGCCCCAGCATTTT.

J is TRBJ1-5 and V is TRBV6-2 or TRBV6-3; maybe TRBD1 (6 bases). CDR3 length equals 15 residues. CDR1 is MNHEY and CDR2 is SVGEGT in the germline V gene. V was pared by 5 bases and J by 3 bases, with 14 bases between. For the CDR3, the DNA is TGTGCCAGCAGTCCCCTACAGGGTCTCAATCAGCCCCAGCATTTT. Its translation is CASSPLQGLNQPQHF.

The rearrangement uses TRBV28 and TRBJ1-2; D ambiguous. There are 13 residues in the CDR3. The V end lost 6 bases, the J end lost 5 bases, and 13 bases lay between the germline ends. CDR1 MDHEN and CDR2 SYDVKM come from the germline V gene. CDR3 bases: TGTGCCAGCAGCCGCACCCCAGTTTATGGCTACACCTTC. Its translation is CASSRTPVYGYTF.

J is TRBJ1-6 and V is TRBV15; TRBD1 might be the D (6 bases). V gave up 2 bases and J gave up 7 bases, with 9 bases separating them. CDR3 length: 14 amino acids. Germline CDR1 LNHNV, CDR2 YYDKDF (reference sequence). The DNA for the CDR3 is TGTGCCACCAGCAGACAGGGGACCAATTCACCCCTCCACTTT. It encodes CATSRQGTNSPLHF. Full variable domain (missing parts from reference TRBV15 and TRBJ1-6): DAMVIQNPRYQVTQFGKPVTLSCSQTLNHNVMYWYQQKSSQAPKLLFHYYDKDFNNEADTPDNFQSRRPNTSFCFLDIRSPGLGDTAMYLCATSRQGTNSPLHFGNGTRLTVT.